The 3 T cell receptor beta chains in this list originate from one sample, sequenced in a study of identical twins. A single record per CDR3 protein comes from TCRdb applying MiXCR to the 5' RACE reads. The data show 400,000 to 500,000 distinct CDR3 sequences, about 18% seen once. The sample taken for sequencing was naive T cells sorted from blood. These receptors were collected from a man aged 45 to 65 in good health.

In this sample, this clonotype turned up many times. V gene TRBV20-1 combines with J gene TRBJ2-7; D gene uncertain. The CDR3 runs 12 residues. V lost 0 bases and J lost 2, with 5 bases in between. Germline V lookup: CDR1 DFQATT, CDR2 SNEGSKA (reference sequence). CDR3 in amino acids: CSARDFAYEQYF. CDR3 DNA sequence: TGCAGTGCTAGAGATTTCGCCTACGAGCAGTACTTC.

J is TRBJ2-7 and V is TRBV6-5; the D is unclear. Trimming pared 10 bases from V and 0 bases from J, leaving 10 bases between. The CDR3 runs to 12 residues. Looked up from germline, CDR1 is MNHEY and CDR2 is SVGAGI. CDR3 nucleotide sequence: TGTGCCACCAGAAAGAGCTCCTACGAGCAGTACTTC. Translation gives CATRKSSYEQYF.

This clonotype was counted many times. V usage is TRBV20-1 and J usage is TRBJ2-7; 13 positions agree with TRBD2. J was trimmed by 0 bases and V by 3 bases; bases with no gene match: 2. This CDR3 is built from 15 residues. CDR1 DFQATT and CDR2 SNEGSKA come from the germline V gene (reference sequence). This chain's CDR3 is CSARGLAGISYEQYF. CDR3 nucleotides: TGCAGTGCTAGGGGACTAGCGGGGATCTCCTACGAGCAGTACTTC.